The 18 T cell receptor beta chains below were found in one sample sequenced in a study of OX40 agonist ivuxolimab in advanced cancers. Produced via immunoSEQ multiplex PCR; TCRdb's table is partial and in-frame only. The table records 20,000 to 25,000 clones, around 84% of them present only once. The specimen comprised CD4+ or CD8+ T cells sorted from blood, sampled in a trial of the OX40 agonist ivuxolimab. These receptors were obtained from an adult with an advanced solid tumor such as melanoma, head and neck, liver or kidney cancer.

The rearrangement joins TRBV29-1 to TRBJ2-3; tentatively, D is TRBD1 (5 bases). CDR3 length: 14 residues. Trimming stripped 6 bases from V and 0 bases from J, with 13 bases between. The V gene's germline CDR1 is SQVTM and CDR2 ANQGSEA. The CDR3 here is CSVGHSPSTDTQYF. CDR3 DNA sequence: TGCAGCGTCGGACACAGTCCTAGCACAGATACGCAGTATTTT.

This clone was seen only a few times. This chain links TRBV25-1 with TRBJ2-3, with 8 bases that match TRBD2. The CDR3 spans 14 residues. Trimming at V came to 6 bases and at J to 1 base, leaving 3 bases not matched to a gene. CDR1 and CDR2 (germline): MGHDK, SYGVNS. CDR3 nucleotide sequence: TGTGCCAGCAGACGGCGGGGGGGCACAGATACGCAGTATTTT. This encodes CASRRRGGTDTQYF.

This chain joins TRBV18 and TRBJ1-5; D is possibly TRBD1 (5 bases). Per germline, CDR1 KGHSH and CDR2 LQKENI. The CDR3 extends over 13 amino acids. The germline V and J ends were trimmed by 4 bases and 1 base, with 5 bases remaining between them. DNA of the CDR3: TGTGCCAGCTCACGGGGGAGCAATCAGCCCCAGCATTTT. Protein product: CASSRGSNQPQHF.

The chain employs TRBV11-2 and TRBJ2-1, with 7 bases fitting TRBD2. Per the germline V gene, CDR1 is SGHAT and CDR2 is FQNNGV. V was pared by 5 bases and J by 4 bases, with 17 bases of the junction left unmatched. The CDR3 length is 18 residues. CDR3 residues: CASSPWGAGGGAYNEQFF. The CDR3 nucleotides read TGTGCCAGCAGCCCCTGGGGTGCTGGCGGGGGTGCATACAATGAGCAGTTCTTC.

The chain carries TRBV6-1 and TRBJ1-1; tentatively, D is TRBD1 (6 bases). The CDR3 is 14 amino acids. The germline CDR1 and CDR2 sequences are MNHNS and SASEGT. V lost 4 bases and J 4 bases, leaving 13 bases between the germline ends. As DNA, the CDR3 is TGTGCCAGCAGTGCCAAGGGGGGGAGCACTGAAGCTTTCTTT. Residues: CASSAKGGSTEAFF.

V gene TRBV27 combines with J gene TRBJ1-5; TRBD1 matches at 9 bases. The V and J ends lost 6 bases and 5 bases, in that order; junction bases with no gene match: 5. Germline CDR1 and CDR2: MNHEY and SMNVEV (reference sequence). This CDR3 has 14 residues. CDR3 region: CASRQQGAHQPQHF. CDR3 coding DNA: TGTGCCAGCAGACAACAGGGGGCGCATCAGCCCCAGCATTTT.

For this clone: In this CDR3 the conserved last residue, phenylalanine or tryptophan, is missing, so a read error is likely. The DNA is left out, because the CDR3 cannot be placed on it with certainty; the CDR3 is given as TCRdb lists it. J is TRBJ1-2 and V is TRBV6-9. Counting both end residues, the CDR3 totals 15 amino acids. The germline V gene encodes CDR1 MNHGY and CDR2 SVAAGI. The CDR3 reads CASSHYLPYGKTYGY.

Regarding this clone: This same CDR3 is encoded by further DNA sequences in the sample. This sequence joins TRBV19 and TRBJ1-5; 8 positions agree with TRBD1. V lost 2 bases and J lost 1; bases outside the gene matches: 1. CDR3 length equals 15 residues. From germline, CDR1 is LNHDA and CDR2 SQIVND (reference sequence). CDR3 sequence reads: CASSIRQGSNQPQHF. The CDR3 DNA reads TGTGCCAGTAGTATAAGACAGGGGAGCAATCAGCCCCAGCATTTT.

This clone was seen just once. The J gene is TRBJ2-6, the V gene TRBV5-1; D may be TRBD1 (5 bases). CDR1 and CDR2 from the germline V gene are SGHRS and YFSETQ. CDR3 size: 16 residues. Trimming stripped 1 base from V and 2 bases from J, with 10 bases between. In DNA form, the CDR3 reads TGCGCCAGCAGCTTGTCCTCAGGGACTGGGGCCAACGTCCTGACTTTC. Encoded protein: CASSLSSGTGANVLTF.

This chain uses TRBV10-2 with TRBJ2-1, with 8 bases matching TRBD2. The CDR3 is 12 amino acids. The trim removed 7 bases at V and 7 bases at J, leaving 3 bases unmatched. Germline V gives CDR1 WSHSY, CDR2 SAAADI. This chain's CDR3 is CASTRGGNEQFF. The CDR3 DNA follows: TGCGCCAGCACCCGCGGGGGGAATGAGCAGTTCTTC.

The gene calls are TRBV2 and TRBJ2-5; a possible D gene is TRBD1 (6 bases). CDR1 and CDR2 from the germline V gene are SNHLY and FYNNEI. The CDR3 covers 12 residues. Deletions cut 11 bases from V and 1 base from J, with 11 bases between. The CDR3 region has the DNA TGTGCCTCAAACAGGGCCCAAGAGACCCAGTACTTC. It translates to CASNRAQETQYF.

This chain connects TRBV27 to TRBJ1-1, with D hard to call. The CDR3 length is 11 residues. The V and J ends lost 4 bases and 9 bases respectively, with 9 bases between them. In germline, CDR1 is MNHEY, CDR2 SMNVEV (reference sequence). The CDR3 spells CASSYLQQAFF. The CDR3, as DNA: TGTGCCAGCAGTTATCTCCAGCAAGCTTTCTTT.

V usage is TRBV2 and J usage is TRBJ2-1; the match to TRBD1 covers 7 bases. This CDR3 spans 16 amino acids. Germline V gene lookup returns CDR1 SNHLY and CDR2 FYNNEI. J gave up 7 bases and V 4 bases, and 13 bases lay outside the gene matches. DNA of the CDR3: TGTGCCAGCAGTGCCGACCTCGGGACAGCCTCGAATGAGCAGTTCTTC. Protein: CASSADLGTASNEQFF.

V and J are TRBV6-1 and TRBJ2-1, with 9 bases that match TRBD1. The CDR3 is 15 amino acids. With 5 bases clipped from V and 3 bases from J, the junction kept 5 bases outside the gene matches. Germline V gene data show CDR1 as MNHNS and CDR2 as SASEGT. The CDR3 protein is CASSKDRGGYNEQFF. CDR3 in DNA: TGTGCCAGCAGTAAGGACAGGGGAGGCTACAATGAGCAGTTCTTC.

This rearrangement joins TRBV11-2 to TRBJ2-2; 11 nucleotides align to TRBD1. The CDR3 extends over 17 amino acids. Germline trimming cut 3 bases from V and 2 bases from J; bases unmatched to any gene: 5. CDR1 and CDR2 from the germline V gene are SGHAT and FQNNGV. CDR3 bases: TGTGCCAGCAGCTTGTTCGGACAGGGGGCAAACACCGGGGAGCTGTTTTTT. Translation: CASSLFGQGANTGELFF.

The chain is built from TRBV23-1 and TRBJ2-7; 7 nucleotides line up with TRBD1. TRBV23-1 is flagged as an ORF with uncertain function. Trimming took 9 bases from V and 5 from J; bases not matched to a gene: 10. CDR3 length: 13 amino acids. CDR3 coding DNA: TGCGCCAGATCCGGGACAGTGTACCACGAGCAGTACTTC. Protein sequence: CARSGTVYHEQYF.

This clone was counted only a few times. The rearrangement uses TRBV13 and TRBJ2-2; TRBD1 or TRBD2 may be the D gene (5 bases each). Trimming shortened V by 4 bases and J by 2 bases, and 11 bases separated the two germline ends. The CDR3 loop spans 15 amino acids. Germline lookup yields CDR1 PRHDT and CDR2 FYEKMQ (reference sequence). CDR3 in DNA: TGTGCCAGCAGCTCTACCGGGACCAACACCGGGGAGCTGTTTTTT. Its protein product is CASSSTGTNTGELFF. Full variable domain (remainder filled in from reference TRBV13 and TRBJ2-2): AAGVIQSPRHLIKEKRETATLKCYPIPRHDTVYWYQQGPGQDPQFLISFYEKMQSDKGSIPDRFSAQQFSDYHSELNMSSLELGDSALYFCASSSTGTNTGELFFGEGSRLTVL.

The chain is built from TRBV7-9 and TRBJ2-5; D may be TRBD2 (6 bases). Germline CDR1 and CDR2: SEHNR and FQNEAQ (reference sequence). Trimming stripped 3 bases from V and 4 bases from J, with 15 bases between. This CDR3 has 15 amino acids. DNA for the CDR3: TGTGCCAGCAGCTTTGCAGGGAGGAAGGGAGAGACCCAGTACTTC. This sequence encodes CASSFAGRKGETQYF.